This is a list of T cell receptor beta chains from one sample in a study of T-cell memory formation after mild COVID-19. From the 5' RACE reads, TCRdb called clonotypes with MiXCR, one entry per CDR3 protein. The data contain around 510,000 distinct CDR3 sequences, less than 25% of them singletons. The sequenced material came from PBMCs or a T cell subset sorted from them (not recorded which). Receptor source: an adult woman who had mild COVID-19 (a few samples of this study predate the infection). Cell type and time point are not known. Both conserved end residues are part of each CDR3. Each record gives: clone size, V gene, CDR3 length, D gene, J gene, CDR3 DNA, CDR3 protein. D genes are given only for firm matches. Expanded clones get a size class; other rows say once, few or many, or leave the size out.

NA	TRBV12-3/TRBV12-4	14	NA	TRBJ1-1	TGTGCCAGCCAAGTTTATGGCGGGGCCACTGAAGCTTTCTTT	CASQVYGGATEAFF
NA	TRBV4-2	16	TRBD1	TRBJ2-4	TGTGCCAGCAGCCAAGATACAGGGGTAGCCAAAAACATTCAGTACTTC	CASSQDTGVAKNIQYF
NA	TRBV28	15	NA	TRBJ1-5	TGTGCCAGCACCGACATAAGATTAAGCAATCAGCCCCAGCATTTT	CASTDIRLSNQPQHF
NA	TRBV7-9	15	TRBD2	TRBJ2-3	TGTGCCAGCAGCTTCAGAGGGAGGGGCACAGATACGCAGTATTTT	CASSFRGRGTDTQYF
few	TRBV5-1	14	NA	TRBJ1-5	TGCGCCAGCAGCCCGGAGATGGGCTTGGAGCCCCAGCATTTT	CASSPEMGLEPQHF
NA	TRBV7-2	15	NA	TRBJ1-1	TGTGCCAGCAGCTCGATAGGGAGTCCGAACACTGAAGCTTTCTTT	CASSSIGSPNTEAFF
NA	TRBV6-6	16	TRBD2	TRBJ2-1	TGTGCCAGCAGTTACTCGAGTGCTAGCGGGGGGATTGAGCAGTTCTTC	CASSYSSASGGIEQFF
few	TRBV7-8	17	TRBD1	TRBJ2-5	TGTGCCAGCAGCTTACATCCGACAGGGGTTATCCAAGAGACCCAGTACTTC	CASSLHPTGVIQETQYF
NA	TRBV29-1	13	TRBD1	TRBJ1-2	TGCAGCGTTCCCAACAGGGGGGACTATGGCTACACCTTC	CSVPNRGDYGYTF
NA	TRBV7-9	17	NA	TRBJ2-7	TGTGCCAGCAGCTTTGGTTTAGCGATCGGATTATCCTACGAGCAGTACTTC	CASSFGLAIGLSYEQYF
few	TRBV15	14	TRBD1	TRBJ1-2	TGTGCCACCAGCACCCTAGGGGACAGGGACGGCTACACCTTC	CATSTLGDRDGYTF
NA	TRBV7-2	14	NA	TRBJ2-7	TGTGCCAGCAGCTTAAGAGACTACTCCTACGAGCAGTACTTC	CASSLRDYSYEQYF
NA	TRBV12-3/TRBV12-4	12	NA	TRBJ1-5	TGTGCCAGCAGTTTAGCGGACCTGCCCCAGCATTTT	CASSLADLPQHF
NA	TRBV29-1	14	NA	TRBJ2-1	TGCAGCGTTGGGCAGGGGAAGTCCTACAATGAGCAGTTCTTC	CSVGQGKSYNEQFF
NA	TRBV7-9	15	TRBD2	TRBJ2-3	TGTGCCAGCGCCAGGAGCGGGAGGGGGACCGGTACGCAGTATTTT	CASARSGRGTGTQYF
NA	TRBV4-2	14	NA	TRBJ2-7	TGTGCCAGCAGCCAAGAAAGGGGGGCCGGGGAGCAGTACTTC	CASSQERGAGEQYF
NA	TRBV11-2	15	NA	TRBJ2-3	TGTGCCAGCAGCTTAGGAAGGCAGGGAACAGATACGCAGTATTTT	CASSLGRQGTDTQYF
few	TRBV6-5	16	TRBD1	TRBJ1-2	TGTGCCAGCAGTTCGCAAGCTGGGACAGGGGAGTACGGCTACACCTTC	CASSSQAGTGEYGYTF
few	TRBV4-1	15	NA	TRBJ2-5	TGCGCCAGCAGCCCGGGAGTGGGTTTGGGAGAGACCCAGTACTTC	CASSPGVGLGETQYF
NA	TRBV10-3	16	NA	TRBJ2-2	TGTGCCATCAGTGACCTTACTTCACCGAACACCGGGGAGCTGTTTTTT	CAISDLTSPNTGELFF
NA	TRBV5-1	16	TRBD2	TRBJ2-5	TGCGCCAGCAGCTTGGTACCTAGCGGGAGGCAAGAGACCCAGTACTTC	CASSLVPSGRQETQYF
few	TRBV4-3	19	TRBD1	TRBJ2-6	TGCGCCAGCAGCCAATACTCCGGGACAGGGGGCCCTGGGGCCAACGTCCTGACTTTC	CASSQYSGTGGPGANVLTF
few	TRBV27	15	TRBD2	TRBJ2-7	TGTGCCAGCAGTTTGAGTAGCGGGATTAGGTACGAGCAGTACTTC	CASSLSSGIRYEQYF
few	TRBV7-2	15	NA	TRBJ2-1	TGTGCCAGCATAGCGGCCTCCCGGTCCTACAATGAGCAGTTCTTC	CASIAASRSYNEQFF
few	TRBV7-9	12	NA	TRBJ2-1	TGTGCCAGCAGCTTAAACGTAAATGAGCAGTTCTTC	CASSLNVNEQFF
NA	TRBV12-3/TRBV12-4	14	TRBD2	TRBJ2-7	TGTGCCAGCAGTTTAGTAGCGGGCCATAACGAGCAGTACTTC	CASSLVAGHNEQYF
NA	TRBV7-9	17	TRBD2	TRBJ2-2	TGTGCCAGCAGCTCAGCCGGGACTAGCGGGGGAACCGGGGAGCTGTTTTTT	CASSSAGTSGGTGELFF
NA	TRBV5-1	13	NA	TRBJ2-5	TGCGCCAGCAGCCCAGGACGGTGGGAGACCCAGTACTTC	CASSPGRWETQYF
NA	TRBV6-1	15	TRBD2	TRBJ2-5	TGTGCCAGCGCGAGGGGCGGGGGGCCCCAAGAGACCCAGTACTTC	CASARGGGPQETQYF
few	TRBV5-1	15	TRBD2	TRBJ2-5	TGCGCCAGCAGCTTGTTCTTGGCGGGGGGAGAGACCCAGTACTTC	CASSLFLAGGETQYF
NA	TRBV20-1	16	NA	TRBJ2-5	TGCAGTGCTAGAATCACGCTAGCAGGAGTGGCGGAGACCCAGTACTTC	CSARITLAGVAETQYF
few	TRBV19	14	NA	TRBJ2-7	TGTGCCAGTAGTATCACAGACCGCCATTACGAGCAGTACTTC	CASSITDRHYEQYF
few	TRBV4-1	16	NA	TRBJ2-5	TGCGCCAGCAGCCGAGCATCCTCAGGTGCCGCCGAGACCCAGTACTTC	CASSRASSGAAETQYF
many	TRBV7-9	15	NA	TRBJ2-1	TGTGCCAGCAGCTTAGACGGCCGCTCCTACAATGAGCAGTTCTTC	CASSLDGRSYNEQFF
NA	TRBV11-2	15	TRBD1	TRBJ1-1	TGTGCCAGCAGCGAAGCAGACAGGGGAGACACTGAAGCTTTCTTT	CASSEADRGDTEAFF
few	TRBV18	16	NA	TRBJ1-1	TGTGCCAGCTCACCCGGAACGGGGGGCCTGAACACTGAAGCTTTCTTT	CASSPGTGGLNTEAFF
few	TRBV12-3/TRBV12-4	17	TRBD1	TRBJ1-1	TGTGCCAGCAGATTTCTCCTGACAGGGAGGGTCCGCGCTGAAGCTTTCTTT	CASRFLLTGRVRAEAFF
few	TRBV20-1	11	NA	TRBJ1-1	TGCAGTGCTAGGACCGGGACCCATGCTTTCTTT	CSARTGTHAFF
few	TRBV20-1	15	TRBD2	TRBJ2-5	TGCAGTGTTCCGACTAGCGGGATGATCCAAGAGACCCAGTACTTC	CSVPTSGMIQETQYF
NA	TRBV4-3	14	NA	TRBJ1-1	TGCGCCAGCAGCCAAGTACCGGTAGGCACTGAAGCTTTCTTT	CASSQVPVGTEAFF
NA	TRBV29-1	15	NA	TRBJ1-2	TGCAGCGTTGAAGGTACCTCTCAGGGGTTCTATGGCTACACCTTC	CSVEGTSQGFYGYTF
NA	TRBV7-2	16	TRBD2	TRBJ2-5	TGTGCCAGCAGCTTAGGACTAGCGTATTACCAAGAGACCCAGTACTTC	CASSLGLAYYQETQYF
few	TRBV14	16	TRBD1	TRBJ2-7	TGTGCCAGCAGCCACTTCAAGGGGACAGGGGGCCCCGAGCAGTACTTC	CASSHFKGTGGPEQYF
NA	TRBV6-5	15	NA	TRBJ2-2	TGTGCCAGCAGTTACTCCGACAAGGGGCCCGGGGAGCTGTTTTTT	CASSYSDKGPGELFF
NA	TRBV24-1	16	NA	TRBJ2-2	TGTGCCACCAGTGATCCTTCTCTGAGTAACACCGGGGAGCTGTTTTTT	CATSDPSLSNTGELFF
few	TRBV7-9	14	NA	TRBJ1-2	TGTGCCAGCAGCTCCGGGGGGTTTAAAGATGGCTACACCTTC	CASSSGGFKDGYTF
few	TRBV15	15	NA	TRBJ1-5	TGTGCCACCAGCAGAGATCGAGGGGAATGGCAGCCCCAGCATTTT	CATSRDRGEWQPQHF
few	TRBV27	12	TRBD1	TRBJ1-4	TGTGCCACGGGACAGGGATTTGGAAAACTGTTTTTT	CATGQGFGKLFF
NA	TRBV27	14	TRBD2	TRBJ2-7	TGTGCCAGCTCAAAGCGGGATCTAGGGGACGAGCAGTACTTC	CASSKRDLGDEQYF
NA	TRBV7-8	14	TRBD1	TRBJ1-2	TGTGCCAGCAGCACTGGACAGGGGCATTATGGCTACACCTTC	CASSTGQGHYGYTF
NA	TRBV20-1	15	NA	TRBJ2-1	TGCAGTGCCCCTTCAGAACTAGTAATTACCAATGAGCAGTTCTTC	CSAPSELVITNEQFF
many	TRBV18	14	TRBD2	TRBJ2-1	TGTGCCAGCTCACCGGGACTAGCGGCCAATGAGCAGTTCTTC	CASSPGLAANEQFF
NA	TRBV12-3/TRBV12-4	17	NA	TRBJ2-3	TGTGCCAGCAGTTTGGCTTTGCACCGGGCCACCACAGATACGCAGTATTTT	CASSLALHRATTDTQYF
NA	TRBV24-1	16	TRBD1	TRBJ2-3	TGTGCCACCAGTCTAAGCGGACAGGGGTCCGGAGATACGCAGTATTTT	CATSLSGQGSGDTQYF
few	TRBV5-1	14	TRBD2	TRBJ2-5	TGCGCCAGCAGCTTGTCTCGGGAGGAGGAGACCCAGTACTTC	CASSLSREEETQYF
few	TRBV20-1	13	TRBD1	TRBJ1-4	TGCAGTGCCCTCTCACAGGGGGGTGAAAAACTGTTTTTT	CSALSQGGEKLFF
few	TRBV9	15	TRBD1	TRBJ1-3	TGTGCCAGCAGCGAGGGGACAGCCTCTGGAAACACCATATATTTT	CASSEGTASGNTIYF
few	TRBV7-8	14	NA	TRBJ2-1	TGTGCCAGCAGCCATGGTAGCCCCTACAATGAGCAGTTCTTC	CASSHGSPYNEQFF
few	TRBV5-1	15	NA	TRBJ1-1	TGCGCCAGCAGTAGTTGGGGGAAAATGAACACTGAAGCTTTCTTT	CASSSWGKMNTEAFF